The clone carrying this TCR beta chain was observed a handful of times. Trimming shortened V by 4 bases and J by 4 bases, and 7 bases separated the two germline ends. CDR1 and CDR2 (germline): SNHLY, FYNNEI. This CDR3 is 12 amino acids long. This entry comes from a study of cytomegalovirus exposure and HLA in healthy donors. Use of 60 Vbeta and 13 Jbeta primers characterized the PCR. Sequencing was performed with immunoSEQ multiplex PCR; in TCRdb, only in-frame clones are kept and a portion is missing. The data contain 150,000 to 200,000 clones, approximately 79% of them singletons. The sequenced sample was PBMCs. The rearrangement joins TRBV2 to TRBJ1-1; D is unresolved. The clonotype originates from a woman in her forties in good health and CMV-seronegative. The CDR3 DNA sequence: TGTGCCAGCAGTGTAGGAGGCACTGAAGCTTTCTTT. It is translated as CASSVGGTEAFF.